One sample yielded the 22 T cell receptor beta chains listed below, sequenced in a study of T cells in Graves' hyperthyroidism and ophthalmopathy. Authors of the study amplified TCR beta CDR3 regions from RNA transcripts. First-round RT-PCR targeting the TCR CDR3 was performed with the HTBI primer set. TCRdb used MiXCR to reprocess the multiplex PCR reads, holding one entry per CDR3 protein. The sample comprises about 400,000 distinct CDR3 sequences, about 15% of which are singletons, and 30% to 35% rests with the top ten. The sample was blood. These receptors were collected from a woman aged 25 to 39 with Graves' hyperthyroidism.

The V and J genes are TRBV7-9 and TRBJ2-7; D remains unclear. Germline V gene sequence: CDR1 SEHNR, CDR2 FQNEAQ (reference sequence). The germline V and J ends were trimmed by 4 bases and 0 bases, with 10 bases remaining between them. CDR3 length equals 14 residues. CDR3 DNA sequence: TGTGCCAGCAGCTACGACTTGGTCTCCTACGAGCAGTACTTC. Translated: CASSYDLVSYEQYF.

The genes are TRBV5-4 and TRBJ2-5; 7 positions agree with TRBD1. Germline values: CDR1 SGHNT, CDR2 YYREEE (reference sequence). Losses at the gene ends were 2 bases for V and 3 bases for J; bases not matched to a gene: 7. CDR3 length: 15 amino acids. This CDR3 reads CASSFERQGKETQYF. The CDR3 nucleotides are TGTGCCAGCAGCTTTGAGAGACAGGGTAAAGAGACCCAGTACTTC.

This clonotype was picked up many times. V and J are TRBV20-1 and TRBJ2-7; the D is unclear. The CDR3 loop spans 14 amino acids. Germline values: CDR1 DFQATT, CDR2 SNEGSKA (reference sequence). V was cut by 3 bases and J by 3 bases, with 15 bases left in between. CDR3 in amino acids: CSASYTLGGYEQYF. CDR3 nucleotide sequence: TGCAGTGCTAGCTACACCTTAGGCGGCTACGAGCAGTACTTC.

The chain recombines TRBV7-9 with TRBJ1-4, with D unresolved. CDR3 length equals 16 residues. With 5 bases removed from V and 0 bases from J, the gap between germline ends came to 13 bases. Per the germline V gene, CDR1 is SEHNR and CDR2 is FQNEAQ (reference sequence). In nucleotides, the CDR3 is TGTGCCAGCAGCACCCCAGGCCGTGCAACTAATGAAAAACTGTTTTTT. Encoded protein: CASSTPGRATNEKLFF.

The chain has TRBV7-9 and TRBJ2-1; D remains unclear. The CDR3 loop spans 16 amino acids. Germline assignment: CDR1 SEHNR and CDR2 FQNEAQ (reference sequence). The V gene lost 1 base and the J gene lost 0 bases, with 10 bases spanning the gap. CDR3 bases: TGTGCCAGCAGCTTAGGGCTAAGGAGCTCCTACAATGAGCAGTTCTTC. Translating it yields CASSLGLRSSYNEQFF.

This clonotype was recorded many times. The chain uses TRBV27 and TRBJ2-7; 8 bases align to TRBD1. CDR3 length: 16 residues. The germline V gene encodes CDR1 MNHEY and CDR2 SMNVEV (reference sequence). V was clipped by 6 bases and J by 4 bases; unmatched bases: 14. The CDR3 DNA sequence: TGTGCCAGCAGATTCAAAGCAGGGGGCGCAGGTTACGAGCAGTACTTC. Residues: CASRFKAGGAGYEQYF.

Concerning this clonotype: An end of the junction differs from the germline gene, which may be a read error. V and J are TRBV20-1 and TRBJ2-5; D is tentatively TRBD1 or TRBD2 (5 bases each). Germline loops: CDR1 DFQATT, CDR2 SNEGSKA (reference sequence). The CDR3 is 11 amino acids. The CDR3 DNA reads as TGCAGTGCTGGGACCTGGGAGACCCGGTACTTC. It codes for CSAGTWETRYF.

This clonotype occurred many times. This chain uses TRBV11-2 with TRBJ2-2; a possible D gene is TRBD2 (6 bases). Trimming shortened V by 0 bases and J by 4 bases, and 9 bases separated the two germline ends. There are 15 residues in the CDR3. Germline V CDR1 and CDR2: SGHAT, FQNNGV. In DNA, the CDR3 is TGTGCCAGCAGCTTAGATCGGAGGGCCACCGGGGAGCTGTTTTTT. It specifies CASSLDRRATGELFF. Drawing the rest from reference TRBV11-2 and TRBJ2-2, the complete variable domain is EAGVAQSPRYKIIEKRQSVAFWCNPISGHATLYWYQQILGQGPKLLIQFQNNGVVDDSQLPKDRFSAERLKGVDSTLKIQPAKLEDSAVYLCASSLDRRATGELFFGEGSRLTVL.

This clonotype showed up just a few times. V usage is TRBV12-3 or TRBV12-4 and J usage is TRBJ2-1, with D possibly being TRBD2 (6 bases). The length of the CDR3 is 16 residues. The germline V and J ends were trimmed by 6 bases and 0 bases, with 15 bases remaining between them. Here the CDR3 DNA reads TGTGCCAGCAGCCAGACCGGGAGTAGCTCCTACAATGAGCAGTTCTTC. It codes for CASSQTGSSSYNEQFF.

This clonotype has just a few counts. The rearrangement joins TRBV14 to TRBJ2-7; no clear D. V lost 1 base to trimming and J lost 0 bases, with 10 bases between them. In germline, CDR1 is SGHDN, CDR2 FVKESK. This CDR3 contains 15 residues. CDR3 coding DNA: TGTGCCAGCAGCCAAGCCCAACCTAACTCCTACGAGCAGTACTTC. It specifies CASSQAQPNSYEQYF.

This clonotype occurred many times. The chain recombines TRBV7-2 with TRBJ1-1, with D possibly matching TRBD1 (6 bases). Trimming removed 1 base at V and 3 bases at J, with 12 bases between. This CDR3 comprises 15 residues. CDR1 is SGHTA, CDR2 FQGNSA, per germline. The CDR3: CASSLDKGGDTEAFF. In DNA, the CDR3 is TGTGCCAGCAGCTTAGATAAGGGGGGCGACACTGAAGCTTTCTTT.

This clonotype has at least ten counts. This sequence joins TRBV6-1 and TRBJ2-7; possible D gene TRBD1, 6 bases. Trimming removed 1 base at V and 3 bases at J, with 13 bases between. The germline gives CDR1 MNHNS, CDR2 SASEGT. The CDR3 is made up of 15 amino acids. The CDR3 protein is CASSEGVTGSYEQYF. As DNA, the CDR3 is TGTGCCAGCAGTGAAGGGGTGACAGGCAGCTACGAGCAGTACTTC.

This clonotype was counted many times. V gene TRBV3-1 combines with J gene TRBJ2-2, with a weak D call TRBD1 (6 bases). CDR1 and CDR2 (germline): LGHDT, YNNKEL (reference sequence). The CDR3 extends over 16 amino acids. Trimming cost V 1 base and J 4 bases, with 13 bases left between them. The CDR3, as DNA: TGTGCCAGCAGCCAAGTTACAGGGTCGGGCACCGGGGAGCTGTTTTTT. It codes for CASSQVTGSGTGELFF. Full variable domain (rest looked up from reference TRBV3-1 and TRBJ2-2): DTAVSQTPKYLVTQMGNDKSIKCEQNLGHDTMYWYKQDSKKFLKIMFSYNNKELIINETVPNRFSPKSPDKAHLNLHINSLELGDSAVYFCASSQVTGSGTGELFFGEGSRLTVL.

CDR3 sequence reads: CASSDRSNNEQFF. CDR3 in DNA: TGTGCCAGTAGTGACAGGTCCAACAATGAGCAGTTCTTC. V usage is TRBV19 and J usage is TRBJ2-1; perhaps TRBD1 as D (6 bases). The CDR3 is made up of 13 amino acids. The V and J ends lost 5 bases and 5 bases respectively, with 10 bases between them. Germline V gene lookup returns CDR1 LNHDA and CDR2 SQIVND (reference sequence). The full variable domain, completed using reference TRBV19 and TRBJ2-1, is DGGITQSPKYLFRKEGQNVTLSCEQNLNHDAMYWYRQDPGQGLRLIYYSQIVNDFQKGDIAEGYSVSREKKESFPLTVTSAQKNPTAFYLCASSDRSNNEQFFGPGTRLTVL.

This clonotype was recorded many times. Here the CDR3 DNA reads TGTGCCAGCAGTGTTGGTCACCCGGGGGGGGTCCACGAGCAGTACTTC. Residues: CASSVGHPGGVHEQYF. This chain connects TRBV2 to TRBJ2-7, with 8 nucleotides matching TRBD2. This CDR3 spans 16 amino acids. Germline lookup yields CDR1 SNHLY and CDR2 FYNNEI. V gave up 4 bases and J gave up 5 bases; unmatched junction bases: 13.

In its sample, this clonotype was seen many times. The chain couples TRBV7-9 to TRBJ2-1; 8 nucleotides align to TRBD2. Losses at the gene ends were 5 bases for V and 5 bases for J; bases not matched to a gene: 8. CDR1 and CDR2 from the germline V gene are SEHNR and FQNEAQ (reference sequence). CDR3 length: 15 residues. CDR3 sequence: CASSPPTSVHNEQFF. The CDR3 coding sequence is TGTGCCAGCAGCCCACCGACTAGCGTACACAATGAGCAGTTCTTC.

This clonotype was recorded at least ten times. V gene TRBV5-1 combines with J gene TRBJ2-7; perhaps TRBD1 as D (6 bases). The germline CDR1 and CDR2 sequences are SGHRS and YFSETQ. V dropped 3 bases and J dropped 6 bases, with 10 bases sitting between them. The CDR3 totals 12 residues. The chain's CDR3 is CASSSQGFEQYF. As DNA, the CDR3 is TGCGCCAGCAGCTCACAGGGATTCGAGCAGTACTTC.

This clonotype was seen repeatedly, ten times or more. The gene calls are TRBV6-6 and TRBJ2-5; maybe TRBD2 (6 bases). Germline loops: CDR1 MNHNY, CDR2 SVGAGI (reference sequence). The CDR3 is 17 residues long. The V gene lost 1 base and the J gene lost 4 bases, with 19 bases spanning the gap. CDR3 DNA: TGTGCCAGCAGTTACTACGGAGGGACCGGGACTCGAGAGACCCAGTACTTC. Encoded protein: CASSYYGGTGTRETQYF.

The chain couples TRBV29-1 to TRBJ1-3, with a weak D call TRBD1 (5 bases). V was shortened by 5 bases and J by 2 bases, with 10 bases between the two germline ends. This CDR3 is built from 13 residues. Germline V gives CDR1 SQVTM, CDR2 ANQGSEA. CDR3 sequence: CSVSRGTGNTIYF. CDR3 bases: TGCAGCGTTTCAAGGGGAACTGGAAACACCATATATTTT.

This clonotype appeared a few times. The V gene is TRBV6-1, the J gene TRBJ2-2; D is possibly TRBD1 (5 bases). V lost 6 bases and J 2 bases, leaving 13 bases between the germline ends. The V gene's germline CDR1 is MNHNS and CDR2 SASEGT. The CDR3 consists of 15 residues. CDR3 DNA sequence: TGTGCCAGCAGAAGACAGATCTCTAACACCGGGGAGCTGTTTTTT. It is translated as CASRRQISNTGELFF.

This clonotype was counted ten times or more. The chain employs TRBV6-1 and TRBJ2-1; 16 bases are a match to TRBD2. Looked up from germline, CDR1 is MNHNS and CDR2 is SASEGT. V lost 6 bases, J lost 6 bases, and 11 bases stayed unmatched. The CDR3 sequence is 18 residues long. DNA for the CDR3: TGTGCCAGCAGCCCAGGGGGGGGGACTAGCGGGAGGGCCAATGAGCAGTTCTTC. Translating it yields CASSPGGGTSGRANEQFF.

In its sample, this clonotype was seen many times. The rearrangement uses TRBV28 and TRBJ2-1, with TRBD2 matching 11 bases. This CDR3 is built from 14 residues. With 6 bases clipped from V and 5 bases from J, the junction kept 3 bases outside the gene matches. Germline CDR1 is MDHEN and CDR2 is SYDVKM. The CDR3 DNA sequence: TGTGCCAGCAGGGGACTAGCGGAGAACAATGAGCAGTTCTTC. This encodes CASRGLAENNEQFF.